This T cell receptor (beta chain) was obtained from a study of blood T cell repertoires in COVID-19. The overall study: In each case, the material was cDNA or gDNA derived from T cells, B-cell-depleted T cells, or PBMCs.

The J segment lost 3 bases and the V segment lost 6 bases, leaving 4 bases of the junction unmatched. The CDR3 has 14 residues. Per germline, CDR1 MNHEY and CDR2 SVGAGI. Participants came from 20 to 25 US areas, aged roughly 18 to 89 years. All recovered Cohort 3 donors got two negative PCRs, got clearance, or saw symptom resolution. The assay was immunoSEQ multiplex PCR, and TCRdb's table has in-frame clones only and misses some. This table holds about 260,000 clones, approximately 90% found once. The TCR originated in a woman in her forties or fifties who had recovered from COVID-19. The rearrangement uses TRBV6-5 and TRBJ2-5; TRBD2 matches at 10 bases. The sample consisted of PBMCs or T cells enriched from blood (not recorded which). The CDR3: CASRLLAGEETQYF. For the CDR3, the DNA is TGTGCCAGCAGATTGCTAGCGGGAGAAGAGACCCAGTACTTC.